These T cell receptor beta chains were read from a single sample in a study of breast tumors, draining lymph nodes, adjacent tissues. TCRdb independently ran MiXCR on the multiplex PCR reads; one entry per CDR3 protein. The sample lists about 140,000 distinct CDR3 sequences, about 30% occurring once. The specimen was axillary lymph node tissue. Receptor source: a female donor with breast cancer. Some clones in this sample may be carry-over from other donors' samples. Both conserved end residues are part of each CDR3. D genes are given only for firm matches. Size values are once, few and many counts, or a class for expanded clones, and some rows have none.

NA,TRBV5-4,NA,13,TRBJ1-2,CANSPGRAGGYTF,TGTGCCAACAGCCCGGGGCGGGCCGGCGGCTACACCTTC
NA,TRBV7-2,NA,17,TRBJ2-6,CASSWVRGTSGTDVLTF,TGTGCCAGCAGCTGGGTTCGGGGTACGTCTGGGACCGACGTCCTGACTTTC
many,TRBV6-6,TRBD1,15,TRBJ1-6,CASSPPGTVNSPLHF,TGTGCCAGCAGTCCACCCGGGACAGTCAATTCACCCCTCCACTTT
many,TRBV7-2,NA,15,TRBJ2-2,CASSKQGRWTGELFF,TGTGCCAGCAGCAAACAGGGGAGGTGGACCGGGGAGCTGTTTTTT
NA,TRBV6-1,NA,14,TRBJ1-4,CASSYDRLNEKLFF,TGTGCCAGCAGTTATGACAGGCTTAATGAAAAACTGTTTTTT
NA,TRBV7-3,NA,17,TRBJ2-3,CASSREGSGAFTDTQYF,TGTGCCAGCAGTAGGGAGGGATCGGGGGCGTTCACAGATACGCAGTATTTT
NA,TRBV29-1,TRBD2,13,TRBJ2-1,CSVASGSQDEQFF,TGCAGCGTTGCTAGCGGGAGTCAGGATGAGCAGTTCTTC
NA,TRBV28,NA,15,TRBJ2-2,CASSLLLLGTGELFF,TGTGCCAGCAGTTTACTCCTTCTGGGCACCGGGGAGCTGTTTTTT
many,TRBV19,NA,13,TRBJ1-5,CASKTDDNQPQHF,TGTGCCAGTAAGACTGATGATAATCAGCCCCAGCATTTT
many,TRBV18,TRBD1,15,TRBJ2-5,CASSNSTGLGETQYF,TGTGCCAGCTCAAACTCGACAGGGTTGGGAGAGACCCAGTACTTC
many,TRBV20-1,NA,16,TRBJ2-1,CSASLRRAGTFSEQFF,TGCAGTGCTAGCTTAAGAAGGGCTGGCACTTTCTCGGAGCAGTTCTTC
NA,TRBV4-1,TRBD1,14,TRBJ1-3,CASSQGTGGNTIYF,TGCGCCAGCAGCCAAGGGACAGGGGGAAACACCATATATTTT
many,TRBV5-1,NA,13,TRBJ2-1,CASSLGTTNEQFF,TGCGCCAGCAGCCTCGGGACAACCAATGAGCAGTTCTTC
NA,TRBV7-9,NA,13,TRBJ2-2,CASSVAATGELFF,TGTGCCAGCAGCGTAGCGGCCACCGGGGAGCTGTTTTTT
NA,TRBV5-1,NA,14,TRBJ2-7,CASSLARGGYEQYF,TGCGCCAGCAGCTTGGCCAGGGGAGGCTACGAGCAGTACTTC
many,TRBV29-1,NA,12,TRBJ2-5,CSVESQRETQYF,TGCAGCGTTGAAAGCCAGAGGGAGACCCAGTACTTC
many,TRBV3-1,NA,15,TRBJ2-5,CASSLGQTNQETQYF,TGTGCCAGCAGCCTCGGACAGACAAACCAAGAGACCCAGTACTTC
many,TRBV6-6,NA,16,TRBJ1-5,CASRREGWGNNQPQHF,TGTGCCAGCCGGAGGGAAGGTTGGGGTAACAATCAGCCCCAGCATTTT
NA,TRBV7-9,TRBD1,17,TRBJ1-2,CASYRPGRGTGSYGYTF,TGTGCCAGCTATCGGCCCGGGAGGGGGACAGGAAGCTATGGCTACACCTTC
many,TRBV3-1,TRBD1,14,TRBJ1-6,CASSPGQQNSPLHF,TGTGCCAGCAGTCCGGGACAGCAAAATTCACCCCTCCACTTT
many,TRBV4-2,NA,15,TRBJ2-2,CASSQDFRGTGELFF,TGTGCCAGCAGCCAAGATTTTAGAGGCACCGGGGAGCTGTTTTTT
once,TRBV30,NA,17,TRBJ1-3,CALTFEGEEDSGNTIYF,TGTGCCTTGACCTTTGAGGGCGAGGAAGACTCTGGAAACACCATATATTTT
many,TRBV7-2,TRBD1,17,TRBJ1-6,CASSLILWGQNNSPLHF,TGTGCCAGCAGCTTAATTTTGTGGGGACAGAATAATTCACCCCTCCACTTT
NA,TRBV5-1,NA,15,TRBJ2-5,CASSFYGSTGETQYF,TGCGCCAGCAGCTTCTACGGGAGTACCGGGGAGACCCAGTACTTC
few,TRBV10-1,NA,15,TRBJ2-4,CASSEGGLAKNIQYF,TGCGCCAGCAGTGAAGGGGGGTTAGCCAAAAACATTCAGTACTTC
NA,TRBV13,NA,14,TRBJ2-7,CASSPSPDGPLKYF,TGTGCCAGCAGCCCAAGTCCTGACGGTCCCCTGAAGTACTTC
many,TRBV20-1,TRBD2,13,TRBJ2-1,CSATGGPRNEQFF,TGCAGTGCAACGGGGGGGCCGAGGAATGAGCAGTTCTTC
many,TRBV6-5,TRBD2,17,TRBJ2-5,CASSPPRASGNQETQYF,TGTGCCAGCAGTCCCCCCCGGGCTAGCGGTAACCAAGAGACCCAGTACTTC
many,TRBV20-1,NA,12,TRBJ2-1,CSAMGMGNEQFF,TGCAGTGCTATGGGGATGGGCAATGAGCAGTTCTTC
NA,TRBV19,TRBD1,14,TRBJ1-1,CASSTRQGSTEAFF,TGTGCCAGTAGTACGCGACAGGGGAGCACTGAAGCTTTCTTT
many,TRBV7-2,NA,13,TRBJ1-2,CASSGGGGAGYTF,TGTGCCAGCAGCGGGGGTGGGGGGGCAGGCTACACCTTC
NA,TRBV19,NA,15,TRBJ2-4,CASSIPSGAKNIQYF,TGTGCCAGTAGTATACCATCCGGGGCCAAAAACATTCAGTACTTC
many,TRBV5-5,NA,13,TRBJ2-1,CASSWTVYNEQFF,TGTGCCAGCAGCTGGACAGTATACAATGAGCAGTTCTTC
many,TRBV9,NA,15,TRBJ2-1,CASSVAQRSYNEQFF,TGTGCCAGCAGCGTAGCTCAGCGCTCCTACAATGAGCAGTTCTTC
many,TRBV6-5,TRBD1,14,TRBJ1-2,CASSRDRSYYGYTF,TGTGCCAGCAGTCGGGACAGGAGTTACTATGGCTACACCTTC
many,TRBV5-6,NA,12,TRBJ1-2,CASSTGNYGYTF,TGTGCCAGCAGTACCGGGAACTATGGCTACACCTTC
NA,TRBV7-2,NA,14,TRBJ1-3,CASSSPGSGNTIYF,TGTGCCAGCAGCTCCCCGGGCTCTGGAAACACCATATATTTT
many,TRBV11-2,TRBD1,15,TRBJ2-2,CASSRRQGSTGELFF,TGTGCCAGCAGCCGTAGACAGGGCAGCACCGGGGAGCTGTTTTTT
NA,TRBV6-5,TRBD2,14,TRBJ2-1,CASKNPGTTNEQFF,TGTGCCAGCAAAAACCCCGGGACTACCAATGAGCAGTTCTTC
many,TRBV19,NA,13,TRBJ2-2,CASSTANTGELFF,TGTGCCAGTAGTACAGCGAACACCGGGGAGCTGTTTTTT
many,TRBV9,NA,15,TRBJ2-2,CASSVGTANTGELFF,TGTGCCAGCAGCGTAGGCACAGCGAACACCGGGGAGCTGTTTTTT
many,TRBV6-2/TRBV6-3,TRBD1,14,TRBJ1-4,CASSPQMTGGKLFF,TGTGCCAGCAGCCCACAGATGACAGGGGGAAAACTGTTTTTT
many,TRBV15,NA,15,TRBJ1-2,CATSSRTGQGLGYTF,TGTGCCACCAGCAGCCGCACCGGGCAGGGGCTTGGCTACACCTTC
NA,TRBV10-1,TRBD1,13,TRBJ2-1,CASSGTVNNEQFF,TGCGCCAGCAGCGGGACAGTCAACAATGAGCAGTTCTTC
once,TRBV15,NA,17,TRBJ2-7,CATSRRGIWGPVLEQYF,TGTGCCACCAGCAGGCGGGGCATATGGGGGCCCGTCTTGGAGCAGTACTTC